Given below is one T cell receptor beta chain in context. The target antigen is unknown. Looked up from germline, CDR1 is MGHRA and CDR2 is YSYEKL. This CDR3 is 16 amino acids long. The sample comes from a study of blood T cells in healthy people across ages. Study observations and caveats: When set beside aged donors, long-lived donors presented more naive CD4+ cells and higher diversity. Naive T cell percentage strongly correlated with TCR beta diversity. Expanded clonotype changes were possibly confounded by unknown donor CMV status.

Researchers report isolating at least 7 million PBMCs per sample. It was with a sample-barcoded 5' primer and a J-beta primer mix that a second PCR of about 6 to 11 cycles was run. A single record per CDR3 protein comes from TCRdb applying MiXCR to the 5' RACE reads. The repertoire includes about 1.4 million distinct CDR3 sequences, around 55% of them detected once, and over 5.5% sits in the top ten. The source material was blood. The V call is TRBV4-1, the J call TRBJ2-5; 8 nucleotides match TRBD2. The J call is uncertain, as TRBJ2-7 better fits the DNA end. The sequence was collected from a man between 18 and 29 years old in good health. CDR3 in DNA: TGCGCCAGCAGCCCTCTAGGTTCGAGCGGGGGTGGCGAGCAGTACTTC. It yields the protein CASSPLGSSGGGEQYF.